Shown below are 19 T cell receptor beta chains from a single sample sequenced in a study of blood T cell repertoires in COVID-19. Sequencing was performed with immunoSEQ multiplex PCR; in TCRdb, only in-frame clones are kept and a portion is missing. The sample records roughly 220,000 clones, approximately 86% being singletons. Material for sequencing was peripheral blood. Receptors originate from a woman between 45 and 60 years old with COVID-19, enrolled during active disease.

V and J are TRBV27 and TRBJ1-2; possibly TRBD1 for D (6 bases). CDR1 is MNHEY, CDR2 SMNVEV, per germline (reference sequence). The CDR3 runs to 17 residues. Between the trimmed V and J ends, which lost 6 bases and 0 bases, there was a span of 20 bases. The CDR3 region has the DNA TGTGCCAGCAGACCTAAGGGGGGGAGTGCGTCTAACTATGGCTACACCTTC. It encodes CASRPKGGSASNYGYTF.

The gene calls are TRBV5-6 and TRBJ2-5; D is possibly TRBD1 (7 bases). The CDR3 length is 17 residues. The V gene's germline CDR1 is SGHDT and CDR2 YYEEEE. V was pared by 0 bases and J by 7 bases, with 22 bases between. CDR3 nucleotides: TGTGCCAGCAGCTTGGCGCCGACAGGGAACGCCGGGGGGACCCAGTACTTC. Translated: CASSLAPTGNAGGTQYF.

The V and J genes are TRBV6-5 and TRBJ2-7; unclear D gene. The germline V and J ends were trimmed by 9 bases and 6 bases, with 15 bases remaining between them. This CDR3 contains 12 residues. The germline V gene encodes CDR1 MNHEY and CDR2 SVGAGI. The CDR3 nucleotides are TGTGCCAGTATATCGGTTCTGAGCGAGCAGTACGTC. Residues: CASISVLSEQYV.

The genes are TRBV5-5 and TRBJ1-1; no definite D call. V lost 0 bases to trimming and J lost 3 bases, with 12 bases between them. Per germline, CDR1 SGHKS and CDR2 YYEKEE (reference sequence). This CDR3 spans 15 amino acids. The CDR3 bases are TGTGCCAGCAGCTTGGCCGGGATAGCGGACACTGAAGCTTTCTTT. It translates to CASSLAGIADTEAFF.

This clone was observed a few times. The chain's CDR3 is CASGLTGGSRVDIQYF. In DNA, the CDR3 is TGTGCTAGTGGTTTGACCGGGGGGTCCCGGGTCGACATTCAGTACTTC. V gene TRBV12-5 combines with J gene TRBJ2-4; 7 bases line up with TRBD2. V dropped 2 bases and J dropped 8; count of bases not matched to a gene: 12. CDR1 LGHNT and CDR2 FRNRAP come from the germline V gene. This CDR3 is built from 16 residues.

The table lists this clone with a few counts. The chain uses TRBV3-1 (or the pseudogene TRBV3-2) and TRBJ1-5; the D gene is possibly TRBD1 (5 bases). Germline CDR1 LGHDT, CDR2 YNNKEL (reference sequence). CDR3 size: 13 residues. Between the trimmed V and J ends, which lost 6 bases and 4 bases, there was a span of 10 bases. The CDR3 nucleotides read TGTGCCAGCAGTTACGACAGAAATCAGCCCCAGCATTTT. Its protein is CASSYDRNQPQHF.

The J gene is TRBJ2-6, the V gene TRBV24-1; D is unresolved. The V gene lost 3 bases and the J gene lost 4 bases, with 9 bases spanning the gap. Germline V gives CDR1 KGHDR, CDR2 SFDVKD. This CDR3 spans 15 amino acids. As DNA, the CDR3 is TGTGCCACCAGTGATACATCGAAGGGGGCCAACGTCCTGACTTTC. Its protein product is CATSDTSKGANVLTF.

The rearrangement joins TRBV30 to TRBJ2-3; no firm D call. The V end was cut by 0 bases, the J end by 1 base, with 14 bases between. This CDR3 spans 16 amino acids. The germline gives CDR1 GTSNPN, CDR2 SVGIG (reference sequence). CDR3 DNA: TGTGCCTGGAGTGTAGAGCAGGCATGGGGCACAGATACGCAGTATTTT. Protein product: CAWSVEQAWGTDTQYF.

The chain has TRBV12-5 and TRBJ2-2; D might be TRBD1 (6 bases). The CDR3 is made up of 16 amino acids. V was trimmed by 0 bases and J by 0 bases, leaving 8 bases between them. The germline gives CDR1 LGHNT, CDR2 FRNRAP. The CDR3 reads CASGLVQGPNTGELFF. The CDR3 DNA sequence: TGTGCTAGTGGTTTGGTTCAGGGGCCGAACACCGGGGAGCTGTTTTTT. Together with reference TRBV12-5 and TRBJ2-2, the CDR3 gives the full variable domain: DARVTQTPRHKVTEMGQEVTMRCQPILGHNTVFWYRQTMMQGLELLAYFRNRAPLDDSGMPKDRFSAEMPDATLATLKIQPSEPRDSAVYFCASGLVQGPNTGELFFGEGSRLTVL.

The chain carries TRBV9 and TRBJ1-5, with 7 nucleotides matching TRBD1. Germline-derived CDR1 and CDR2 are SGDLS and YYNGEE. V was pared by 9 bases and J by 0 bases, with 27 bases of the junction left unmatched. The CDR3 length is 21 residues. The CDR3 reads CAISRRPTGHIFSYSNQPQHF. Here the CDR3 DNA reads TGTGCCATTTCTAGGCGACCGACAGGGCACATCTTTTCTTATAGCAATCAGCCCCAGCATTTT.

The chain links TRBV5-1 to TRBJ1-5; TRBD1 is a possible D gene (6 bases). Germline lookup yields CDR1 SGHRS and CDR2 YFSETQ. The V and J ends lost 1 base and 3 bases respectively, with 11 bases between them. This CDR3 region has 15 residues. The CDR3 nucleotides read TGCGCCAGCAGCTTGAGACCAGGGGTCAATCAGCCCCAGCATTTT. Translation: CASSLRPGVNQPQHF.

The CDR3 here is CASSEGTGGFYGYTF. CDR3 bases: TGTGCCAGCAGTGAGGGGACAGGGGGATTTTATGGCTACACCTTC. The chain joins TRBV6-1 to TRBJ1-2; 11 positions match TRBD1. This CDR3 is built from 15 residues. Germline trimming cut 3 bases from V and 5 bases from J; bases unmatched to any gene: 5. Germline V gene data show CDR1 as MNHNS and CDR2 as SASEGT.

The rearrangement uses TRBV19 and TRBJ2-1; 7 bases align to TRBD1. Trimming at V came to 0 bases and at J to 6 bases, leaving 2 bases not matched to a gene. CDR3 length: 14 residues. CDR1 and CDR2 from the germline V gene are LNHDA and SQIVND (reference sequence). CDR3 coding DNA: TGTGCCAGTAGTATAGAAGACAGGGTCAATGAGCAGTTCTTC. Translation: CASSIEDRVNEQFF.

The V call is TRBV27, the J call TRBJ2-3; 12 positions agree with TRBD2. The V segment lost 4 bases and the J segment 8 bases; nucleotides outside the gene matches: 7. The germline CDR1 and CDR2 sequences are MNHEY and SMNVEV (reference sequence). The CDR3 extends over 15 amino acids. The CDR3 DNA sequence: TGTGCCAGCAGTTATGCTAGCGGGGGGGCGGGTACGCAGTATTTT. Amino acids: CASSYASGGAGTQYF.

This chain links TRBV28 with TRBJ2-2; 11 bases map to TRBD2. The germline V gene encodes CDR1 MDHEN and CDR2 SYDVKM. The V and J ends lost 5 bases and 3 bases, in that order; junction bases with no gene match: 14. The CDR3 spans 19 residues. DNA for the CDR3: TGTGCCAGCAGTGCCAAACCCTTCCTAGCGGGGGGCGACACCGGGGAGCTGTTTTTT. Translated: CASSAKPFLAGGDTGELFF.

The J gene is TRBJ1-1, the V gene TRBV15; D possibly corresponds to TRBD1 (5 bases). V was cut by 7 bases and J by 0 bases, with 21 bases left in between. The CDR3 runs to 17 residues. The germline V gene has CDR1 LNHNV and CDR2 YYDKDF (reference sequence). The CDR3 reads CATNVGQGWGMNTEAFF. For the CDR3, the DNA is TGTGCCACCAATGTCGGGCAGGGATGGGGAATGAACACTGAAGCTTTCTTT.

The rearrangement joins TRBV24-1 to TRBJ1-5; weak D call: TRBD1 (6 bases). This CDR3 spans 15 amino acids. The V end was cut by 4 bases, the J end by 4 bases, with 13 bases between. Germline CDR1 and CDR2: KGHDR and SFDVKD. The CDR3 DNA reads TGTGCCACCAGTGACACCAGGACAGAGAATCAGCCCCAGCATTTT. Translation: CATSDTRTENQPQHF.

This clone came up a few times. This chain joins TRBV30 and TRBJ1-1, with D tentatively TRBD1 (5 bases). The V gene's germline CDR1 is GTSNPN and CDR2 SVGIG (reference sequence). The V gene lost 3 bases and the J gene lost 6 bases, with 17 bases spanning the gap. The CDR3 covers 14 residues. DNA for the CDR3: TGTGCCTGGAGGAGGCCTCGGGGGTTGGCTGAAGCTTTCTTT. It encodes CAWRRPRGLAEAFF.

CDR3 region: CASSLQGTGELFF. In nucleotides, the CDR3 is TGTGCCAGTAGTCTCCAGGGAACCGGGGAGCTGTTTTTT. V gene TRBV19 combines with J gene TRBJ2-2; D is possibly TRBD1 (5 bases). Germline CDR1 and CDR2: LNHDA and SQIVND (reference sequence). The CDR3 contains 13 residues. Between the trimmed V and J ends, which lost 5 bases and 5 bases, there was a span of 9 bases.